This note documents a single T cell receptor beta chain sequence. Its specificity is unknown. Trimming removed 2 bases from V and 0 bases from J, with 23 bases in between. Looked up from germline, CDR1 is LNHDA and CDR2 is SQIVND (reference sequence). The CDR3 loop spans 19 amino acids. This record comes from a study of cytomegalovirus exposure and HLA in healthy donors. Overall study: Of the donors genotyped, several hundred in all, over 80% fell in the Caucasian-associated ancestry cluster.

Study-level findings and limits: V- and J-gene trimming in TCR beta was tied to a missense DCLRE1C variant by an analysis performed later. Earlier analysis yielded a pattern in which most TCR beta V segments were productive about 90% or about 30% of the time.

The PCR employed 60 Vbeta primers together with 13 Jbeta primers. Sequencing used immunoSEQ multiplex PCR; TCRdb keeps in-frame clones, though not all of them. The sample holds fewer than 60,000 clones; 82% are singletons and the top ten take around 3%. The specimen was PBMCs. This chain connects TRBV19 to TRBJ2-7; TRBD2 is a possible D gene (6 bases). The TCR sequence derives from a man in his fifties or sixties in good health and CMV-seronegative. The CDR3 region has the DNA TGTGCCAGTAGTATAAGGTCCACTAACTGGGACGGGAGCTCCTACGAGCAGTACTTC. Translating gives CASSIRSTNWDGSSYEQYF. Full variable domain (rest looked up from reference TRBV19 and TRBJ2-7): DGGITQSPKYLFRKEGQNVTLSCEQNLNHDAMYWYRQDPGQGLRLIYYSQIVNDFQKGDIAEGYSVSREKKESFPLTVTSAQKNPTAFYLCASSIRSTNWDGSSYEQYFGPGTRLTVT.